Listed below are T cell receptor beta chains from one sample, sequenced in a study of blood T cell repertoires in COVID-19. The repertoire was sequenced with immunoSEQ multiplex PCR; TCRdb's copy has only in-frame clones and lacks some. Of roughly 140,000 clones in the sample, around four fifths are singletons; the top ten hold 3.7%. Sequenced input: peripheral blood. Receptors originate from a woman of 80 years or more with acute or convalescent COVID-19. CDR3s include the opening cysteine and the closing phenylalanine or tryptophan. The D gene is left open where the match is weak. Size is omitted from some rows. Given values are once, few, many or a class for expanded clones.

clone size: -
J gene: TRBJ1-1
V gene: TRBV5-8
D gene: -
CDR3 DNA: TGTGCCAGCAGCCCCAAATCCACTGAAGCTTTCTTT
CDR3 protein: CASSPKSTEAFF

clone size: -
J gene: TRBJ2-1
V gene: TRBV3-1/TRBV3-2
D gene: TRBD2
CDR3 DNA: TGTGCCAGCATGACTAGCGGGAGGGCCGGTGAGCAGTTCTTC
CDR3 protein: CASMTSGRAGEQFF

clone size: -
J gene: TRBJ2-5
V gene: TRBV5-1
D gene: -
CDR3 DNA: TGCGCCAGCAGCTTGGTAGAGGGATCCCAAGAGACCCAGTACTTC
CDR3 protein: CASSLVEGSQETQYF

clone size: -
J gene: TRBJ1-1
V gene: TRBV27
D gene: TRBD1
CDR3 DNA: TGTGCCAGCAGTTCTAACACAGGGGGCGTGGAGACTGAAGCTTTCTTT
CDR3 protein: CASSSNTGGVETEAFF

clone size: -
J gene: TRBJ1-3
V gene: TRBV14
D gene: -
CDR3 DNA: TGTGCCAGCAGCCACTACTCTGGAAACACCATATATTTT
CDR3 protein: CASSHYSGNTIYF

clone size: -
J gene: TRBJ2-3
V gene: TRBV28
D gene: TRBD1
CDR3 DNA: TGTGCCAGCAGTTTGCCCCAGGGACAGATCACAGATACGCAGTATTTT
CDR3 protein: CASSLPQGQITDTQYF

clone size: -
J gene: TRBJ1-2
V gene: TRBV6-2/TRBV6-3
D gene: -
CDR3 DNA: TGTGCCAGCAGTAGGGGATCTGTTTCTCTTCTCTATGGCTACACCTTC
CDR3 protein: CASSRGSVSLLYGYTF

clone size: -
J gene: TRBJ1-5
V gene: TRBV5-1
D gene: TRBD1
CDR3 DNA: TGCGCCAGCAGCTTGGGAACAGGGGGTAATCAGCCCCAGCATTTT
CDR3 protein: CASSLGTGGNQPQHF

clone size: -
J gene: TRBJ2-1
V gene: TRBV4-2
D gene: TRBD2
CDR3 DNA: TGTGCCAGCAGCCATCTCGGGCCCGGACTAGCGGGAGGCCATGAGCAGTTCTTC
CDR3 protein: CASSHLGPGLAGGHEQFF

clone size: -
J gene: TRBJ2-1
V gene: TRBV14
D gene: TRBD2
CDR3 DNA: TGTGCCAGCAGCCCCCTATCGGGACTAGCGTACAATGAGCAGTTCTTC
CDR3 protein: CASSPLSGLAYNEQFF

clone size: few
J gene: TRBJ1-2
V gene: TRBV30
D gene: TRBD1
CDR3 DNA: TGTGCCTGGAGTCTGACAGGGATCCTCTATGGCTACACCTTC
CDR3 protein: CAWSLTGILYGYTF

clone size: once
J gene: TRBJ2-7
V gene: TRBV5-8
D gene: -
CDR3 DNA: TGTGCCAGCAGCTGGGGGACTCCGTACTTC
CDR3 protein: CASSWGTPYF

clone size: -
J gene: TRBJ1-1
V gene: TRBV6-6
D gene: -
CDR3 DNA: TGTGCCAGCAGTCCCATGTTCGGACAGACGGGTTACACTGAAGCTTTCTTT
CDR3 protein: CASSPMFGQTGYTEAFF

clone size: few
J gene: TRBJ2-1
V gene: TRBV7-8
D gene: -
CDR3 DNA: TGTGCCAGCAGGCAGACCAGGGGGGATTCCGGCAATGAGCAGTTCTTC
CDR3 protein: CASRQTRGDSGNEQFF

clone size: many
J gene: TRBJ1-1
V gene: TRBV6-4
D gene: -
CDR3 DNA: TGTGCCAGCAGTGACTCCGGGAGTTCGGAAGCTTTCTTT
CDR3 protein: CASSDSGSSEAFF

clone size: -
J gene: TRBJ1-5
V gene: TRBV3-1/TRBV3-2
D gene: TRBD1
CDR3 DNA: TGTGCCAGCAGCCATACAGGGGGCGGACAGCCCCAGCATTTT
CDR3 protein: CASSHTGGGQPQHF

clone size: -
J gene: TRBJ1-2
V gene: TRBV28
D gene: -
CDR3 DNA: TGTGCCAGCACCCTGGAGAGTGGCTATGGCTACACCTTC
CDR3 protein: CASTLESGYGYTF

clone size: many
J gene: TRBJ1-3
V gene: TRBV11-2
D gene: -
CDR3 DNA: TGTGCCAGCAGTTGGCCCCGGGACACAGGAAACACCATATATTTT
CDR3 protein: CASSWPRDTGNTIYF

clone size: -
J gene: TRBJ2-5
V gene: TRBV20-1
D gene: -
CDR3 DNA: TGCAGTGCTACGGAAGAGACCCAGTACTTC
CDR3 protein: CSATEETQYF

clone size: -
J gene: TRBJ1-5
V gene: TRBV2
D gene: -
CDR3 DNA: TGTGCCAGCAGTGAACAGGGGCAAGGCAATCAGCCCCAGCATTTT
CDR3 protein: CASSEQGQGNQPQHF

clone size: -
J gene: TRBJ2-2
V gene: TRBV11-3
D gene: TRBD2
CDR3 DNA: TGTGCCAGCAGCTTATCCCCCGGGACTAGCAAAACCGGGGAGCTGTTTTTT
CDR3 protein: CASSLSPGTSKTGELFF

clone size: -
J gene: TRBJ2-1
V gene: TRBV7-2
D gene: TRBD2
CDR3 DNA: TGTGCCAGCAGCTCCACGGCGGGACTAGCGGGGGGCAATGAGCAGTTCTTC
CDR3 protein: CASSSTAGLAGGNEQFF

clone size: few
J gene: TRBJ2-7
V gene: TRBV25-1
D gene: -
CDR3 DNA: TGTGCCAGCAGCCGAGGGGACATTGCCTACGAGCAGTACTTC
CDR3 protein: CASSRGDIAYEQYF

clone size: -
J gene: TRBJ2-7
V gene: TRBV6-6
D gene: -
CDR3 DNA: TGTGCCAGCAGAGACACGTGGGTGATGGAGCAGTACTTC
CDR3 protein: CASRDTWVMEQYF

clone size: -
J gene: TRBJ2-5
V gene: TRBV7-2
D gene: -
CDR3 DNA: TGTGCCAGCAGCCCGCGACAGAACCAAGAGACCCAGTACTTC
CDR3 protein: CASSPRQNQETQYF

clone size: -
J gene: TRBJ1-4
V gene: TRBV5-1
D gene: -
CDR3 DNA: TGCGCCAGCAGCTTTGGCAGATCTAATGAAAAACTGTTTTTT
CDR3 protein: CASSFGRSNEKLFF

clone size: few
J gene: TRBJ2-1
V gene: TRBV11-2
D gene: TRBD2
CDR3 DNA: TGTGCCAGCAGCACCCTAGCGGGAACAGCCTACAATGAGCAGTTCTTC
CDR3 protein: CASSTLAGTAYNEQFF

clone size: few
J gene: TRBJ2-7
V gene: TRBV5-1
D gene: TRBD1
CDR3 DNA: TGCGCCAGCAGCTTGGCCGGGACAGTCGAGCAGTACTTC
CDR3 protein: CASSLAGTVEQYF

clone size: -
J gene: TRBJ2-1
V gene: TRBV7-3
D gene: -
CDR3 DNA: TGTGCCAGCAGCTCCGGAGGATCGGCCTACAATGAGCAGTTCTTC
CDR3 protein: CASSSGGSAYNEQFF

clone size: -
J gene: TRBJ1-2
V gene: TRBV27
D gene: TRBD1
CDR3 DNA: TGTGCCAGCAGTTTAGGACAGGGGGCTCGGGGCTATGGCTACACCTTC
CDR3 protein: CASSLGQGARGYGYTF

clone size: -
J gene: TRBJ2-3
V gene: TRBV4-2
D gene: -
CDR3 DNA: TGTGCCAGCAGCCAAGAGCCAGACTCTTCTAGCACAGATACGCAGTATTTT
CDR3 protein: CASSQEPDSSSTDTQYF

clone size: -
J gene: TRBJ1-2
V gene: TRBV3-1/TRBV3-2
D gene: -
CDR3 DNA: TGTGCCAGCAGCTTACAGACCGGTGGCTACACCTTC
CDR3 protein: CASSLQTGGYTF

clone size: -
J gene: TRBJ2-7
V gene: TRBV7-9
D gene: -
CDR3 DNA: TGTGCCAGCAGCTTAGAGGAGGGATCGAACTACGAGCAGTACTTC
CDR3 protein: CASSLEEGSNYEQYF

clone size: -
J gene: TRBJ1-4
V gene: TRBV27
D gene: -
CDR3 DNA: TGTGCCAGCAAGCGGGGGGTAAATGAAAAACTGTTTTTT
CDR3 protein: CASKRGVNEKLFF

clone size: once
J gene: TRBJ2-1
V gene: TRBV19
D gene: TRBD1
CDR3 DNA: TGTGCCAGTACCATGCAGGCCGGGACAGGGGTGAATGAGCAGTTCTTC
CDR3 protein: CASTMQAGTGVNEQFF

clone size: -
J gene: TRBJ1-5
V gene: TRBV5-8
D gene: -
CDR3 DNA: TGTGCCAGCAGACAAGGACAGTCGGTTACGCAGCCCCAGCATTTT
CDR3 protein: CASRQGQSVTQPQHF

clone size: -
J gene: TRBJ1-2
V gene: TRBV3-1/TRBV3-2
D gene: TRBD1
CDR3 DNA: TGTGCCAGCAGCCTTCAGGGGGCGGACTATGGCTACACCTTC
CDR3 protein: CASSLQGADYGYTF